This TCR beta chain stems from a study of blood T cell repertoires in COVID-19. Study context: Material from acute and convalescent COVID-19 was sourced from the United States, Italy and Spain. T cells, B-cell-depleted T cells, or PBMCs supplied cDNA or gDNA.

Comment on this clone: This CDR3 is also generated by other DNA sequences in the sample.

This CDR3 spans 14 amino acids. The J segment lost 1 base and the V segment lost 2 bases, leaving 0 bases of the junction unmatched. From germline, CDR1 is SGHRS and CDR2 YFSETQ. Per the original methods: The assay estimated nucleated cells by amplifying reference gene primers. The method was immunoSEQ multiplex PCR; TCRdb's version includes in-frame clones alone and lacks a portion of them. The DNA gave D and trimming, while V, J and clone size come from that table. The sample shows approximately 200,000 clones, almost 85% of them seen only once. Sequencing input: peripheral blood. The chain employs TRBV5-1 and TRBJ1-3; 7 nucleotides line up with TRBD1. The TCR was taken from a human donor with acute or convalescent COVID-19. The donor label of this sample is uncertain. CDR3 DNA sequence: TGCGCCAGCAGCTTACAGGGGTCTGGAAACACCATATATTTT. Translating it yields CASSLQGSGNTIYF.